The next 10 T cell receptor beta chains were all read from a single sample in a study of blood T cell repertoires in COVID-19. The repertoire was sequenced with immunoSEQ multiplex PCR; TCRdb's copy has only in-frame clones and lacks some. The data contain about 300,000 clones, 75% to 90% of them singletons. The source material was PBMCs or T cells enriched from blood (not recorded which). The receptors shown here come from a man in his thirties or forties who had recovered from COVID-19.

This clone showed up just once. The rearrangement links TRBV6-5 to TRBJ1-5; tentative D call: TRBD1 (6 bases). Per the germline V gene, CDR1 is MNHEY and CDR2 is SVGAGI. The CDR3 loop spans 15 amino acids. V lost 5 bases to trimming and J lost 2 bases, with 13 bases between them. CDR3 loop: CASSQQGIGNQPQHF. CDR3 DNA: TGTGCCAGCAGTCAACAGGGTATTGGCAATCAGCCCCAGCATTTT.

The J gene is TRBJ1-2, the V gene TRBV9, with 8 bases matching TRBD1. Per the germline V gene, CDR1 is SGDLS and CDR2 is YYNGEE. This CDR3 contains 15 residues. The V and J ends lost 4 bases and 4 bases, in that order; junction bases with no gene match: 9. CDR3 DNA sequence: TGTGCCAGCAGCAACCAGGGGGCGCACGGCTATGGCTACACCTTC. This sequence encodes CASSNQGAHGYGYTF.

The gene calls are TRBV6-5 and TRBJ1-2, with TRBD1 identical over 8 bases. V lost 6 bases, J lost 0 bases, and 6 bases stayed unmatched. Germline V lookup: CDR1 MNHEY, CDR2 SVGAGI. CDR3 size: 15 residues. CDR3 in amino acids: CASRNQGAPNYGYTF. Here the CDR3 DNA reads TGTGCCAGCAGAAACCAGGGGGCCCCTAACTATGGCTACACCTTC.

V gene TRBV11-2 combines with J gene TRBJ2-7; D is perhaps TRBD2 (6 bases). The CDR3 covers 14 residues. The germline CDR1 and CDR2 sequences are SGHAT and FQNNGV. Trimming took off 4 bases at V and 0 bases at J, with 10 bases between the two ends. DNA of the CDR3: TGTGCCAGCAGCTGGGACTCCGTCTCCTACGAGCAGTACTTC. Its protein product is CASSWDSVSYEQYF.

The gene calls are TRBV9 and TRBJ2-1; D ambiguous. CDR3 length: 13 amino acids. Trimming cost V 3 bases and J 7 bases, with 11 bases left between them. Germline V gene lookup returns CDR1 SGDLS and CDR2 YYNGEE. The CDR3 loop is CASSAGLGNEQFF. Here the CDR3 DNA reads TGTGCCAGCAGCGCAGGTTTAGGAAATGAGCAGTTCTTC.

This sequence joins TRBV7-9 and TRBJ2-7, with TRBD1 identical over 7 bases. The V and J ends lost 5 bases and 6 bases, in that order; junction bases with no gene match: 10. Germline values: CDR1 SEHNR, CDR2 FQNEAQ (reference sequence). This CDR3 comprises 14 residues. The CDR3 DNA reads TGTGCCAGCAGCCGGATGGACAGGCTAAGCGAGCAGTACTTC. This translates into CASSRMDRLSEQYF.

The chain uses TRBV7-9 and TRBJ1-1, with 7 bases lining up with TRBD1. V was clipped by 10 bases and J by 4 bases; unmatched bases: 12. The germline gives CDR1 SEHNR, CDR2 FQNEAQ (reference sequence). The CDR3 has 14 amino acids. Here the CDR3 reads CAILLTGSSTEAFF. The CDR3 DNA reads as TGTGCCATCCTACTGACAGGGTCGAGCACTGAAGCTTTCTTT.

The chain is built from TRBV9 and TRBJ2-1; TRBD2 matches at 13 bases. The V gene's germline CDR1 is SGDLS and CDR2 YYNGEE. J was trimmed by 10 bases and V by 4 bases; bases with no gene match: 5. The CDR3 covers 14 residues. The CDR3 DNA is TGTGCCAGCAGCCAGACTAGCGGGGGGCTCGAGCAGTTCTTC. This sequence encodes CASSQTSGGLEQFF.

DNA for the CDR3: TGTGCCAGCAGTTTAGTAGGGGGACAAATGAAACGGTTCTTC. Translation gives CASSLVGGQMKRFF. The V call is TRBV27, the J call TRBJ2-1; tentative D call: TRBD1 (6 bases). The CDR3 spans 14 residues. CDR1 is MNHEY, CDR2 SMNVEV, per germline (reference sequence). The germline V and J ends were trimmed by 2 bases and 15 bases, with 20 bases remaining between them.

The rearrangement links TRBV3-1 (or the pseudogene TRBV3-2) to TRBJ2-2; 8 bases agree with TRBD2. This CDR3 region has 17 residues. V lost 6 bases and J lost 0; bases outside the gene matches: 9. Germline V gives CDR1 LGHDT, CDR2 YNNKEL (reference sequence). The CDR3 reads CASRRTSGVSNTGELFF. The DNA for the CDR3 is TGTGCCAGCAGACGTACTAGCGGAGTTTCGAACACCGGGGAGCTGTTTTTT.